This entry concerns a single T cell receptor (beta chain). At one boundary the junction diverges from the germline segment, which might be a read error. The template was RNA from unsorted bulk tissue. The sample comes from a study of tumor and adjacent non-tumor tissue in lung cancer. The library came from three nested PCR rounds adapted from ARM-PCR protocols. TCRdb re-called the multiplex PCR reads through MiXCR, storing one row per CDR3 protein. In the table there are under 140,000 distinct CDR3 sequences, over 70% of which are singletons. The V gene's germline CDR1 is MNHNS and CDR2 SASEGT. The CDR3 consists of 17 residues.

Source material: lung tumor tissue. The sequence was obtained from a man aged 70 or older with non-small cell lung cancer. V usage is TRBV6-1 and J usage is TRBJ1-5; the D gene is possibly TRBD1 (6 bases). CDR3 bases: TGTGCCAGCAGTGAAATTTGGGACAATCTTGGCAATCAGCCCCAGCTTTTT. Protein: CASSEIWDNLGNQPQLF.